The 16 T cell receptor beta chains reported below all come from one sample, sequenced in a study of radiotherapy plus CTLA-4 blockade in lung cancer. TCRdb keeps only in-frame clones here, not all; method: immunoSEQ multiplex PCR. The table shows approximately 89,000 clones, with around 76% occurring only once. The specimen comprised peripheral blood, sampled from a patient treated with radiotherapy plus ipilimumab. The source is a human donor with non-small cell lung cancer who had a partial response to radiotherapy plus ipilimumab. Some clones in this sample may be carry-over from other donors' samples.

This chain connects TRBV4-1 to TRBJ2-7, with 7 bases that match TRBD2. The germline CDR1 and CDR2 sequences are MGHRA and YSYEKL. J gave up 2 bases and V 2 bases, and 12 bases lay outside the gene matches. The CDR3 is made up of 17 amino acids. CDR3 sequence (DNA): TGCGCCAGCAGCCAAAAACAGGCCTCAGCGGGGCCCTACGAGCAGTACTTC. As protein: CASSQKQASAGPYEQYF.

This clone was observed once. The rearrangement uses TRBV7-2 and TRBJ1-1, with D unclear. This CDR3 has 13 amino acids. Trimming removed 2 bases at V and 6 bases at J, with 10 bases between. Per germline, CDR1 SGHTA and CDR2 FQGNSA. The chain's CDR3 is CASSLYRGSEAFF. The CDR3, as DNA: TGTGCCAGCAGCTTATACCGGGGTTCTGAAGCTTTCTTT. Variable domain in full (rest from reference TRBV7-2 and TRBJ1-1): GAGVSQSPSNKVTEKGKDVELRCDPISGHTALYWYRQSLGQGLEFLIYFQGNSAPDKSGLPSDRFSAERTGGSVSTLTIQRTQQEDSAVYLCASSLYRGSEAFFGQGTRLTVV.

Notes on this clone: The junction does not match germline at one end; this may be a read error. The CDR3 region is CSVEEDRGRGYTF. The CDR3 bases are TGCAGCGTAGAAGAGGACAGGGGGCGTGGCTACACCTTC. This sequence joins TRBV29-1 and TRBJ1-2; TRBD1 matches at 11 bases. The germline gives CDR1 SQVTM, CDR2 ANQGSEA. This CDR3 has 13 residues.

This clone appeared once. The rearrangement joins TRBV9 to TRBJ1-4, with D uncertain. The V and J ends lost 4 bases and 0 bases respectively, with 10 bases between them. From germline, CDR1 is SGDLS and CDR2 YYNGEE. The CDR3 contains 15 residues. DNA for the CDR3: TGTGCCAGCAGCCCTTGGGCCTCAACTAATGAAAAACTGTTTTTT. Translation: CASSPWASTNEKLFF.

The V and J genes are TRBV5-5 and TRBJ2-7; 11 bases match TRBD1. The trim removed 4 bases at V and 2 bases at J, leaving 2 bases unmatched. This CDR3 is built from 14 residues. Germline CDR1 reads SGHKS; CDR2 reads YYEKEE (reference sequence). DNA for the CDR3: TGTGCCAGCAGCCCGGACAGGGGGCCCTACGAGCAGTACTTC. Encoded protein: CASSPDRGPYEQYF.

The V gene is TRBV6-1, the J gene TRBJ2-7, with 9 bases that match TRBD1. Germline loops: CDR1 MNHNS, CDR2 SASEGT. Germline trimming cut 6 bases from V and 2 bases from J; bases unmatched to any gene: 8. This CDR3 has 15 amino acids. The CDR3 region is CASRVGTGRPYEQYF. In DNA, the CDR3 is TGTGCCAGCAGAGTCGGGACAGGGAGGCCCTACGAGCAGTACTTC.

Only a few counts were recorded for this clone. The gene calls are TRBV9 and TRBJ2-7, with a tentative D call TRBD2 (5 bases). The CDR3 runs 14 residues. Trimming cost V 0 bases and J 6 bases, with 13 bases left between them. Germline CDR1 and CDR2: SGDLS and YYNGEE. The DNA for the CDR3 is TGTGCCAGCAGCGTAGGTCACTCTCGGGGCGAGCAGTACTTC. Encoded protein: CASSVGHSRGEQYF.

The J gene is TRBJ1-2, the V gene TRBV20-1; 7 bases are shared with TRBD1. V was clipped by 5 bases and J by 4 bases; unmatched bases: 1. In germline, CDR1 is DFQATT, CDR2 SNEGSKA (reference sequence). This CDR3 has 11 residues. Written as DNA, the CDR3 is TGCAGTGCTTGGGACAGCTATGGCTACACCTTC. It translates to CSAWDSYGYTF.

The V and J genes are TRBV4-1 and TRBJ2-7; the match to TRBD2 covers 9 bases. J was trimmed by 3 bases and V by 1 base; bases with no gene match: 13. The CDR3 length is 18 residues. CDR1 and CDR2 from the germline V gene are MGHRA and YSYEKL. CDR3 sequence (DNA): TGCGCCAGCAGCCAAGCCTCAGCGTCTAGCGGGGTCATCTACGAGCAGTACTTC. Translation gives CASSQASASSGVIYEQYF.

The J gene is TRBJ2-7, the V gene TRBV5-4; 8 bases are shared with TRBD2. Germline-derived CDR1 and CDR2 are SGHNT and YYREEE (reference sequence). V was pared by 4 bases and J by 1 base, with 4 bases of the junction left unmatched. The CDR3 spans 14 residues. This CDR3 reads CASSKGTSSYEQYF. Written as DNA, the CDR3 is TGTGCCAGCAGCAAGGGGACTAGTTCCTACGAGCAGTACTTC.

This clone was seen just once. This chain connects TRBV6-5 to TRBJ2-6; TRBD1 matches at 8 bases. After removal of 6 bases from V and 2 bases from J, the junction contained 3 bases not matched to a gene. In germline, CDR1 is MNHEY, CDR2 SVGAGI. The CDR3 has 15 amino acids. In DNA, the CDR3 is TGTGCCAGCAGACAGGGACAGGCTGGGGCCAACGTCCTGACTTTC. As protein: CASRQGQAGANVLTF.

This clone is medium-sized. The J gene is TRBJ1-6, the V gene TRBV27; TRBD1 matches 7 bases. The ends lost 5 bases at V and 14 bases at J; junction bases unmatched: 9. There are 13 residues in the CDR3. Germline V gene data show CDR1 as MNHEY and CDR2 as SMNVEV (reference sequence). The CDR3 DNA reads TGTGCCAGCAGTCCGACAGGGTTGTATTCCCTCCACTTT. Its translation is CASSPTGLYSLHF.

This clone has a single count. This chain uses TRBV27 with TRBJ1-5; D remains unclear. From germline, CDR1 is MNHEY and CDR2 SMNVEV (reference sequence). The V end lost 0 bases, the J end lost 4 bases, and 10 bases lay between the germline ends. The CDR3 extends over 15 amino acids. This chain's CDR3 is CASSLSRQANQPQHF. Here the CDR3 DNA reads TGTGCCAGCAGTTTATCTAGGCAGGCGAATCAGCCCCAGCATTTT.

The chain's CDR3 is CASSRTDRVHQPQHF. The CDR3 nucleotides are TGTGCCAGCAGCCGAACGGACAGGGTCCATCAGCCCCAGCATTTT. The chain is built from TRBV5-8 and TRBJ1-5, with 8 nucleotides matching TRBD1. With 4 bases clipped from V and 5 bases from J, the junction kept 8 bases outside the gene matches. The CDR3 loop spans 15 amino acids. Looked up from germline, CDR1 is SGHTS and CDR2 is YDEGEE.

The chain couples TRBV11-2 to TRBJ1-1, with 7 bases fitting TRBD1. From germline, CDR1 is SGHAT and CDR2 FQNNGV. The CDR3 spans 14 residues. V lost 5 bases to trimming and J lost 0 bases; unmatched junction nucleotides: 3. The CDR3 DNA sequence: TGTGCCAGCAGCCAGGGGGAAGTGAACACTGAAGCTTTCTTT. Its protein product is CASSQGEVNTEAFF.

The genes are TRBV5-1 and TRBJ1-1; 9 bases fit TRBD1. This CDR3 region has 17 residues. CDR1 and CDR2 from the germline V gene are SGHRS and YFSETQ. Trimming removed 3 bases from V and 0 bases from J; junction bases left unmatched: 9. The CDR3 DNA reads TGCGCCAGCAGCTCCGGACAGGGGACGCTGATGAACACTGAAGCTTTCTTT. As protein: CASSSGQGTLMNTEAFF.